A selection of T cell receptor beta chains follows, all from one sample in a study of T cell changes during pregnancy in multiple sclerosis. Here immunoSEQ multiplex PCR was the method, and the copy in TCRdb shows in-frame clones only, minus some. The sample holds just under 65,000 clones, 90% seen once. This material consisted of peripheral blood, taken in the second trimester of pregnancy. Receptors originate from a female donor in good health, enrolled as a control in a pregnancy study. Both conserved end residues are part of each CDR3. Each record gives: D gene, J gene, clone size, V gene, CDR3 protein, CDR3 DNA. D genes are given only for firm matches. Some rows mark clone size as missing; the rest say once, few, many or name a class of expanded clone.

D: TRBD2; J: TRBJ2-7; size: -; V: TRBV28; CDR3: CASSLWASGTYEQYF; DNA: TGTGCCAGCAGTTTATGGGCTAGCGGGACCTACGAGCAGTACTTC
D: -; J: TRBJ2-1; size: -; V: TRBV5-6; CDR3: CASSLLTTSYNEQFF; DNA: TGTGCCAGCAGCCTCCTGACTACAAGCTACAATGAGCAGTTCTTC
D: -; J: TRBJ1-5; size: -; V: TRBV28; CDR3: CASSLVPVISNQPQHF; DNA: TGTGCCAGCAGTTTAGTCCCGGTGATTAGCAATCAGCCCCAGCATTTT
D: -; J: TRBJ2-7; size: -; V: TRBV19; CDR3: CASSISAGTSYEQYF; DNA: TGTGCCAGTAGTATTTCCGCGGGAACCTCCTACGAGCAGTACTTC
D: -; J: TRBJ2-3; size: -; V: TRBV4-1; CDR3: CASSRISQGTQYF; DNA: TGCGCCAGCAGCCGAATAAGTCAGGGGACGCAGTATTTT
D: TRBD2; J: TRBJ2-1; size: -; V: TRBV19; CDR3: CASSTGGLAGEQFF; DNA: TGTGCCAGTAGTACCGGCGGACTAGCGGGAGAGCAGTTCTTC
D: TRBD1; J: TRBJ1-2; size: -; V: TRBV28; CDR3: CASGGQFYYGYTF; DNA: TGTGCCAGCGGGGGACAGTTCTACTATGGCTACACCTTC
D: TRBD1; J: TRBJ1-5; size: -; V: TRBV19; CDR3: CASSMLDRGIGRQPQHF; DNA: TGTGCCAGTAGTATGCTCGACAGGGGAATTGGACGTCAGCCCCAGCATTTT
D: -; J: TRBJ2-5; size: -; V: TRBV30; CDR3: CAWRAIHLGLQEQYF; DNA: TGTGCCTGGAGGGCGATTCATCTTGGACTGCAGGAGCAGTACTTC
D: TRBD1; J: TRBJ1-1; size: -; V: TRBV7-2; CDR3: CASSLIRTGETEAFF; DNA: TGTGCCAGCAGCTTAATACGCACAGGGGAGACTGAAGCTTTCTTT
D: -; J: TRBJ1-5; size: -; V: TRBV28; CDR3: CASSLPGQPQHF; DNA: TGTGCCAGCAGCCTCCCGGGGCAGCCCCAGCATTTT
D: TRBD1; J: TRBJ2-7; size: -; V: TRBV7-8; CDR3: CASSPRQGALEQYF; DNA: TGTGCCAGCAGCCCGAGGCAGGGGGCACTCGAGCAGTACTTC
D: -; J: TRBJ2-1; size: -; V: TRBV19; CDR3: CASSIPTGFYNEQFF; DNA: TGTGCCAGTAGTATCCCGACAGGCTTCTACAATGAGCAGTTCTTC
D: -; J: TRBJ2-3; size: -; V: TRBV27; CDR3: CASSLLGRADTQYF; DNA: TGTGCCAGCAGTTTACTAGGGCGGGCAGATACGCAGTATTTT
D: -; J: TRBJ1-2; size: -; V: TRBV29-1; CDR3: CSVEDRRLSGYTF; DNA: TGCAGCGTTGAAGATAGACGACTGAGCGGCTACACCTTC
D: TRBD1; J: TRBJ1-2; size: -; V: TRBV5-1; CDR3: CASSLGAGGGYGYTF; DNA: TGCGCCAGCAGCTTGGGGGCAGGGGGCGGCTATGGCTACACCTTC
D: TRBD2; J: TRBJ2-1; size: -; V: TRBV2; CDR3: CASSDTSGGYNEQFF; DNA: TGTGCCAGCAGCGATACTAGCGGGGGATACAATGAGCAGTTCTTC
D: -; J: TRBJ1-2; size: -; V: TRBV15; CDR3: CATIRGGLGANYGYTF; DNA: TGTGCCACCATCCGTGGTGGATTAGGAGCTAACTATGGCTACACCTTC
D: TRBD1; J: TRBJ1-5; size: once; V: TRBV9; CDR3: CASSLGTGYSNQPQHF; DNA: TGTGCCAGCAGCCTAGGGACAGGGTATAGCAATCAGCCCCAGCATTTT
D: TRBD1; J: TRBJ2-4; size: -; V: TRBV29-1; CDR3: CSGRTGGDIQYF; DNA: TGCAGCGGCCGGACAGGGGGGGACATTCAGTACTTC
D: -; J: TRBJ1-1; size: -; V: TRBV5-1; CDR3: CASSSGLTEAFF; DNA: TGCGCCAGCAGCTCAGGGTTGACTGAAGCTTTCTTT
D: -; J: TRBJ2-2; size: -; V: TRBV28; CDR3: CASSLRGTGELFF; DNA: TGTGCCAGCAGCTTAAGGGGGACCGGGGAGCTGTTTTTT
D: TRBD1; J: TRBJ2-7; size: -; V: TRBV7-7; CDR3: CASSLGTGDEQYF; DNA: TGTGCTAGCAGCTTAGGGACAGGTGACGAGCAGTACTTC
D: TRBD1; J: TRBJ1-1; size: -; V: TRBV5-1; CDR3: CASSLAGDREAFF; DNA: TGCGCCAGCAGCTTGGCCGGGGACAGGGAAGCTTTCTTT
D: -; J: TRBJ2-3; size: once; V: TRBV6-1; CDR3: CASGSGNTQYF; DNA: TGTGCCAGCGGCTCGGGGAATACGCAGTATTTT
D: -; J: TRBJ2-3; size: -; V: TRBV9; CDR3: CASSSSVHTDTQYF; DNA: TGTGCCAGCAGCTCTAGCGTCCACACAGATACGCAGTATTTT
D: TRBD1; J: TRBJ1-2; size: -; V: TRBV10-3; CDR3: CAISADRGGETGYTF; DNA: TGTGCCATCAGTGCCGACAGGGGCGGGGAAACTGGCTACACCTTC
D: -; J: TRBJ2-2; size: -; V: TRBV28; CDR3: CASRTGEELFF; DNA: TGTGCCAGCAGAACCGGGGAGGAGCTGTTTTTT
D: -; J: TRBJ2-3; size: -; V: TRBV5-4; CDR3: CASSYRGGDTQYF; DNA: TGTGCCAGCAGTTACAGGGGGGGGGATACGCAGTATTTT
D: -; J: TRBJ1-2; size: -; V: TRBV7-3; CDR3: CASSPTAGSMNYGYTF; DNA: TGTGCCAGCAGCCCGACAGCCGGGAGCATGAACTATGGCTACACCTTC
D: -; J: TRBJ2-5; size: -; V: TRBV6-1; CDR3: CASSEVGGSPETQYF; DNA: TGTGCCAGCAGTGAAGTGGGTGGTAGCCCAGAGACCCAGTACTTC
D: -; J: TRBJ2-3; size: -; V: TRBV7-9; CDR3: CASSLDVNRPGDTQYF; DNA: TGTGCCAGCAGCTTAGACGTGAACAGGCCCGGGGATACGCAGTATTTT
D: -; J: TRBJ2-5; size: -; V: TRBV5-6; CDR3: CASSFDRPGYSTQYF; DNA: TGTGCCAGCAGCTTTGACAGGCCAGGATATTCAACCCAGTACTTC
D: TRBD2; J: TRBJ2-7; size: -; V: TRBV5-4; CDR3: CASSHGGRGEQYF; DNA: TGTGCCAGCAGCCATGGCGGGAGGGGTGAGCAGTACTTC
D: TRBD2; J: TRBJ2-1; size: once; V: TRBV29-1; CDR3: CSVEAGGARGEQFF; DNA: TGCAGCGTTGAAGCGGGGGGGGCTAGAGGAGAGCAGTTCTTC
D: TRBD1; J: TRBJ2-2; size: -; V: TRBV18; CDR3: CASSRDRGNTGELFF; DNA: TGTGCCAGCTCCCGGGACAGGGGGAACACCGGGGAGCTGTTTTTT
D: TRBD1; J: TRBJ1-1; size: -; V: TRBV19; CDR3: CASSTLPLQGTEAFF; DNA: TGTGCCAGTAGTACCCTCCCGTTACAGGGGACTGAAGCTTTCTTT
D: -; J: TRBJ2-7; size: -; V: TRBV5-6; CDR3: CASSFESEQYF; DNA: TGTGCCAGCAGCTTTGAGAGCGAGCAGTACTTC
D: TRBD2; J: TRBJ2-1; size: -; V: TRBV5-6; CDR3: CASSLFGGAYEQFF; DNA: TGTGCCAGCAGCTTGTTCGGGGGGGCCTATGAGCAGTTCTTC
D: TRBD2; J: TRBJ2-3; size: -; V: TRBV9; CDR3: CASSGAGGFTDTQYF; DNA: TGTGCCAGCAGCGGAGCGGGGGGATTCACAGATACGCAGTATTTT
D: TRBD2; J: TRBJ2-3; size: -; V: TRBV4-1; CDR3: CASSQRGVADTQYF; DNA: TGCGCCAGCAGCCAGCGGGGGGTTGCAGATACGCAGTATTTT
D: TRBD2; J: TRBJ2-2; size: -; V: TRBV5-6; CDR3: CASSPRLAGITGELFF; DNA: TGTGCCAGCAGCCCCCGACTAGCGGGGATTACCGGGGAGCTGTTTTTT
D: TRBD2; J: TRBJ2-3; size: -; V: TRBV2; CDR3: CASGAGVLTDTQYF; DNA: TGTGCCAGCGGAGCGGGGGTGCTAACAGATACGCAGTATTTT
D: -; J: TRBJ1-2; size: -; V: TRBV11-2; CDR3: CASSLSAGYGYTF; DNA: TGTGCCAGCAGCTTATCAGCGGGCTATGGCTACACCTTC
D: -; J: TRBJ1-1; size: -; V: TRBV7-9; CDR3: CASSQLWNTEAFF; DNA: TGTGCCAGCAGCCAGTTATGGAACACTGAAGCTTTCTTT
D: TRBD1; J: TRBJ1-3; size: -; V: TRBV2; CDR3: CASSVRGPISGNTIYF; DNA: TGTGCCAGCAGTGTTAGGGGGCCCATCTCTGGAAACACCATATATTTT
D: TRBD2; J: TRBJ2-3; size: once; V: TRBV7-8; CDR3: CASSSGGGDTQYF; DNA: TGTGCCAGCAGCTCCGGGGGGGGTGATACGCAGTATTTT
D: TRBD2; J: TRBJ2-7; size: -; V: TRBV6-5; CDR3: CASSYSNSGGAYEQYF; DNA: TGTGCCAGCAGTTACTCAAATAGCGGGGGGGCCTACGAGCAGTACTTC
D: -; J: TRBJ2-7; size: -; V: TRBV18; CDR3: CASSPTRTYEQYF; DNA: TGTGCCAGCTCACCAACACGAACCTACGAGCAGTACTTC
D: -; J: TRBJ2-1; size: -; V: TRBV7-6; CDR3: CASSLGAEQFF; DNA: TGTGCCAGCAGCTTAGGAGCGGAGCAGTTCTTC
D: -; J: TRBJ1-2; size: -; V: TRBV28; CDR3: CASSLLGAYYGYTF; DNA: TGTGCCAGCAGTCTCCTGGGAGCCTACTATGGCTACACCTTC
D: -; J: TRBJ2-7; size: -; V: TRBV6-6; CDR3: CASSLTWGDPYEQYF; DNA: TGTGCCAGCAGTCTGACCTGGGGAGACCCCTACGAGCAGTACTTC
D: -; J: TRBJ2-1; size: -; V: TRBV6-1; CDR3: CASTPPRDEQFF; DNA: TGTGCCAGCACCCCCCCCCGAGATGAGCAGTTCTTC